This T cell receptor beta chain derives from a study of metastatic and nonmetastatic thyroid tumors. Before thyroid surgery, none of the patients had received any treatment. The CDR3 runs to 12 residues. V was shortened by 3 bases and J by 1 base, with 7 bases between the two germline ends. CDR1 is DFQATT and CDR2 is SNEGSKA in the germline V gene (reference sequence). TCRdb re-clonotyped the PCR reads through MiXCR. The table shows 24,000 or so clones, with under 15% occurring only once. Whole-study results and caveats: Benign nodules reportedly had significantly lower TCR beta diversity than malignant thyroid tumors in blood and tumor.

In its sample, this clone was seen many times. Its antigen is still unknown. The origin of this receptor is a female donor with papillary thyroid cancer or a benign thyroid nodule (not recorded which). Some clones in this sample may be carry-over from other donors' samples. Sequencing was performed on blood. The rearrangement links TRBV20-1 to TRBJ2-7; unclear D gene. The CDR3 is CSASAASYEQYF. As DNA, the CDR3 is TGCAGTGCTAGCGCGGCTTCCTACGAGCAGTACTTC.